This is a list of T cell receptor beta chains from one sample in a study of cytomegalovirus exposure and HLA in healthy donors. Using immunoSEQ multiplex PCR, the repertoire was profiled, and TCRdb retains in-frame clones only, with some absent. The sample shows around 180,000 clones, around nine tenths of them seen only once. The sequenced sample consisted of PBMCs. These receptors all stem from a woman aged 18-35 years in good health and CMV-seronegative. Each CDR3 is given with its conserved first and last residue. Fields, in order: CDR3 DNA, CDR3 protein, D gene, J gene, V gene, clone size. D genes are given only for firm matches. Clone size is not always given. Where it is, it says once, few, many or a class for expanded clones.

TGTGCCAGCAGCAAACAGGGGGCCCTTTCCCCTAGCACAGATACGCAGTATTTT CASSKQGALSPSTDTQYF TRBD1 TRBJ2-3 TRBV9 -
TGTGCCAGCAGCCGGACTAGCGGGGGGGCCAGTGAGCAGTTCTTC CASSRTSGGASEQFF TRBD2 TRBJ2-1 TRBV2 -
TGCGCCAGCAGCTTGGGGCAGGGGAACTATGGCTACACCTTC CASSLGQGNYGYTF - TRBJ1-2 TRBV5-1 -
TGCGCCAGCAGCTTGGGCGACAGGGCCCATCTACGGTATTTT CASSLGDRAHLRYF TRBD1 TRBJ2-3 TRBV5-1 -
TGTGCCAGCAGCCCGCAGGGAGGCCACGGGACTAATGAAAAACTGTTTTTT CASSPQGGHGTNEKLFF - TRBJ1-4 TRBV4-2 -
TGTGCCAGCTCACCCCCGGGACAGGCCCTTCCTTTGGGCACTGAAGCCTTCTTT CASSPPGQALPLGTEAFF TRBD1 TRBJ1-1 TRBV18 -
TGTGCCAGCAGTCGAGGGTACGAGCAGTACTTC CASSRGYEQYF - TRBJ2-7 TRBV28 -
TGTGCCGGCCGGGACAGGGGTTCTGACGAGCAGTACTTC CAGRDRGSDEQYF TRBD1 TRBJ2-7 TRBV2 -
TGTGCCAGCGCTCCGGGACTAGCGCCCGAGCAGTACTTC CASAPGLAPEQYF TRBD2 TRBJ2-7 TRBV9 -
TGTGCCAGCTCCAGGGAAGGTAGTAACTATGGCTACACCTTC CASSREGSNYGYTF - TRBJ1-2 TRBV18 -
TGTGCCAGCAGCCCGGGACAGGGGCGGTGGGATACGCAGTATTTT CASSPGQGRWDTQYF TRBD1 TRBJ2-3 TRBV2 -
TGTGCCAGCAGCCGGACACGGCTGATTGCACCCCTCCACTTT CASSRTRLIAPLHF - TRBJ1-6 TRBV6-5 -
TGTGCCAGCAGCCTCCCTCCCGGGACTAGCATGGACGAGCAGTACTTC CASSLPPGTSMDEQYF TRBD2 TRBJ2-7 TRBV7-6 -
TGCGCCAGCAGCTTTAACCCTAGCGGGGGGGATTTCCGGGAGCAGTACTTC CASSFNPSGGDFREQYF TRBD2 TRBJ2-7 TRBV5-1 -
TGCGCCAGCAGCTGGTCCAGGGGAGGGGATGAGCAGTTCTTC CASSWSRGGDEQFF - TRBJ2-1 TRBV5-1 once
TGTGCCAGCTCCTTCCTAGCGGGATTCTACGAGCAGTACTTC CASSFLAGFYEQYF TRBD2 TRBJ2-7 TRBV7-2 once
TGCGCCAGCAGAGACCCGGGACTAGCGGGCGGGAATGAGCAGTTCTTC CASRDPGLAGGNEQFF TRBD2 TRBJ2-1 TRBV10-2 -
TGTGCCAGCAGTGCGGAAAGGGGGAGACGCGAGCAGTACTTC CASSAERGRREQYF - TRBJ2-7 TRBV25-1 once
TGTGCCTGGGCCAAGGGTCAGACCGGGGCCCAGCATTTT CAWAKGQTGAQHF - TRBJ1-5 TRBV30 -
TGTGCCTGGAGTGCTAGCGGGGGAAGAGATACGCAGTATTTT CAWSASGGRDTQYF TRBD2 TRBJ2-3 TRBV30 -
TGCGCCAGCAGCCAAGACCCCGGGACTTTCACCGGGGAGCTGTTTTTT CASSQDPGTFTGELFF - TRBJ2-2 TRBV4-1 -
TGTGCCAGCAGCCGCGGGAGCGGGAGTATTTACGAGCAGTACTTC CASSRGSGSIYEQYF TRBD2 TRBJ2-7 TRBV5-4 -
TGCGCCAGCAGCTTGGATACCGCGGCGGCCCACTATGGCTACACCTTC CASSLDTAAAHYGYTF - TRBJ1-2 TRBV5-1 -
TGTGCCAGTAGTATACTCGGGACTAGCGGGATCCAAGAGACCCAGTACTTC CASSILGTSGIQETQYF TRBD2 TRBJ2-5 TRBV19 -
TGTGCCAGCAGCTTTCAGGAGAACACTGAAGCTTTCTTT CASSFQENTEAFF - TRBJ1-1 TRBV11-2 -
TGTGCCAGCCTCGATCCAGTACAGGGTCATGGCTACACCTTC CASLDPVQGHGYTF - TRBJ1-2 TRBV28 -
TGTGCCACCAGCACTCCGGGACAGGGGAATGAAAAACTGTTTTTT CATSTPGQGNEKLFF TRBD1 TRBJ1-4 TRBV15 -
TGTGCCAGCACCCCCCGCGGAAGGGGGGAGCAGTTCTTC CASTPRGRGEQFF - TRBJ2-1 TRBV9 few
TGTGCCTGGAGTGCGGGTGTTAGCACAGATACGCAGTATTTT CAWSAGVSTDTQYF - TRBJ2-3 TRBV30 -
TGTGCCAGTAGTGTCGGGGTAGCGGGAGGCAATGAGCAGTTCTTC CASSVGVAGGNEQFF TRBD2 TRBJ2-1 TRBV19 -
TGTGCCAGCAGCTTAAATATAGGGACAGGGGTTGAGAACACTGAAGCTTTCTTT CASSLNIGTGVENTEAFF TRBD1 TRBJ1-1 TRBV7-3 -
TGTGCCAGCAGTGGGGAGGGTTTCGTCTATGGCTACACCTTC CASSGEGFVYGYTF - TRBJ1-2 TRBV6-6 -
TGTGCCAGCAGCTCACAGGGGGACCAAGAGACCCAGTACTTC CASSSQGDQETQYF TRBD1 TRBJ2-5 TRBV27 -
TGTGCCAGCAGTGTTCTTAGACTAGCGGGGAGGTCGTCCCAAGAGACCCAGTACTTC CASSVLRLAGRSSQETQYF TRBD2 TRBJ2-5 TRBV6-1 -
TGTGCCTGGAGCAGGTCAACCTACGAGCAGTACTTC CAWSRSTYEQYF - TRBJ2-7 TRBV30 -
TGCGCCAGCAGCGGGCTCCCGACAGATACGCAGTATTTT CASSGLPTDTQYF - TRBJ2-3 TRBV5-1 -
TGTGCCAGCAGTGACGGCCGGGGAGGCACAGATACGCAGTATTTT CASSDGRGGTDTQYF - TRBJ2-3 TRBV9 -
TGTGCCAGCAGCTTGATCTCGGGACTTAATTATGGCTACACCTTC CASSLISGLNYGYTF - TRBJ1-2 TRBV5-6 -
TGTGCCTGGGGAGCCGGCCTGAACACTGAAGCTTTCTTT CAWGAGLNTEAFF - TRBJ1-1 TRBV30 -
TGCGCCAGCAGCCCTCGATCGCAACTAAACAGGGGGGACAATTCACCCCTCCACTTT CASSPRSQLNRGDNSPLHF TRBD1 TRBJ1-6 TRBV4-1 -
TGTGCCAGCAGCCTTTCGGGGACTTATGGCTACACCTTC CASSLSGTYGYTF - TRBJ1-2 TRBV6-1 -
TGTGCCAGCAGCTTCCGGGACAGGAATGAGCAGTTCTTC CASSFRDRNEQFF TRBD1 TRBJ2-1 TRBV5-4 -
TGTGCCAGTACTGAAAGCGGGAGATACAATGAGCAGTTCTTC CASTESGRYNEQFF TRBD2 TRBJ2-1 TRBV19 -
TGTGCCAGCAGCCTTACAGGGGGAAACACTGAAGCTTTCTTT CASSLTGGNTEAFF TRBD1 TRBJ1-1 TRBV7-9 -
TGTGCCAGCAGCCAGGGACGGGGGTCCCAGCATTTT CASSQGRGSQHF - TRBJ1-5 TRBV28 -
TGTGCCAGCAGTAAGGACAGGCCGGAACTAAACGAGCAGTACTTT CASSKDRPELNEQYF TRBD1 TRBJ2-7 TRBV2 -
TGTGCCAGTAGTCCCCGGGACAGGGGGAACACTGAAGCTTTCTTT CASSPRDRGNTEAFF TRBD1 TRBJ1-1 TRBV19 few
TGTGCCAGCAGTCCCGAGCGGGTCTCCTACGAGCAGTACTTC CASSPERVSYEQYF - TRBJ2-7 TRBV7-9 -
TGTGCCAGCAGCTATTCTAGCGGGAGAAGGTACGAGCAGTACTTC CASSYSSGRRYEQYF TRBD2 TRBJ2-7 TRBV5-4 -
TGTGCTAGTGGTTTGGTACGCGGGCTGAACACTGAAGCTTTCTTT CASGLVRGLNTEAFF - TRBJ1-1 TRBV12-5 -
TGTGCCAGTACCATGACAGGGGGCACTGAAGCTTTCTTT CASTMTGGTEAFF TRBD1 TRBJ1-1 TRBV19 -
TGCAGCGTTGAACTAGTCGGGAGAACCACCTACGAGCAGTACTTC CSVELVGRTTYEQYF - TRBJ2-7 TRBV29-1 -
TGTGCTAGTGGTTTGGACGGGGTCTACGAGCAGTACTTC CASGLDGVYEQYF - TRBJ2-7 TRBV12-5 -
TGTGCCAGCAGCTCACAGTCAGAACTGTTTTTT CASSSQSELFF - TRBJ1-4 TRBV7-9 -
TGTGCTAGTGGTCAGGGGACAGCAGAGACCCAGTACTTC CASGQGTAETQYF TRBD1 TRBJ2-5 TRBV12-5 -